This TCR beta chain was captured by sequencing in a study of T cells in Graves' hyperthyroidism and ophthalmopathy. Patients having uncontrolled infection, another autoimmune disease, pregnancy or lactation were not included. In making diagnoses, clinical symptoms, serum thyroxine and TRAb, thyroid ultrasound and orbital computed tomography were all used. The PBMCs studied were ones that came from roughly 9.1 ml fresh peripheral blood. With V trimmed by 4 bases and J by 5 bases, 7 bases remained unmatched. Germline V gives CDR1 SEHNR, CDR2 FQNEAQ (reference sequence). This CDR3 is built from 14 residues. On this clonotype itself: This may be a read error, as it is one base from a much larger clone.

Amplified TCR beta CDR3 regions came from RNA transcripts. Using the HTBI primer set, a first-round RT-PCR was run on the TCR CDR3. Each CDR3 protein gets one entry after TCRdb re-called the multiplex PCR reads with MiXCR. This sample carries 350,000 to 450,000 distinct CDR3 sequences, 11% to 15% of them seen once, and the ten largest clones take approximately 11%. V gene TRBV7-9 combines with J gene TRBJ2-5; 7 bases match TRBD2. Material: blood. The source is a woman aged 60-70 years with Graves' hyperthyroidism. The CDR3 region is CASSSAGIRETQYF. The CDR3 DNA sequence: TGTGCCAGCAGCTCAGCGGGGATACGGGAGACCCAGTACTTC.